The rows below give T cell receptor beta chains drawn from one sample of a study of blood T cell repertoires in COVID-19. Repertoires were generated with immunoSEQ multiplex PCR, while TCRdb's copy carries only in-frame clones and drops some. Here the sample spans 55,000 to 75,000 clones, about 80% being singletons. Sequenced input: peripheral blood. All receptors derive from a man at least 80 years old with COVID-19, enrolled during active disease. CDR3s include the opening cysteine and the closing phenylalanine or tryptophan. The D gene is left open where the match is weak. Clone size is given for some rows only: seen once, a few or many times, or a class if the clone is expanded.

v_gene	j_gene	d_gene	abundance	CDR3nt	CDR3aa
TRBV19	TRBJ1-4	NA	NA	TGTGCCAGTACTCCGGGTCCTCGGGGGGAAAAACTGTTTTTT	CASTPGPRGEKLFF
TRBV10-2	TRBJ2-5	NA	NA	TGCGCCAGCAGTGAAGAAGGACTCACCTGGGGGACCCAGTACTTC	CASSEEGLTWGTQYF
TRBV19	TRBJ1-3	NA	NA	TGTGCCAGTAGTATTCCCTTCTCTGGAAACACCATATATTTT	CASSIPFSGNTIYF
TRBV9	TRBJ1-2	TRBD1	once	TGTGCCAGCAGGTTAGGGGGCAGGGACTATGGCTACACCTTC	CASRLGGRDYGYTF
TRBV6-5	TRBJ1-2	TRBD1	NA	TGTGCCACCTCCCGGGACAGGGGGTTCTATGGCTACACCTTC	CATSRDRGFYGYTF
TRBV5-4	TRBJ2-5	NA	NA	TGTGCCAGCAGCTTAGGGGGACCTCAAGAGACCCAGTACTTC	CASSLGGPQETQYF
TRBV6-5	TRBJ2-7	TRBD1	NA	TGTGCCAGCAGTCTTGGACAGGGGTATAGCGAGCAGTACTTC	CASSLGQGYSEQYF
TRBV6-6	TRBJ1-6	NA	NA	TGTGCCAGCAGCCTCATATTGTCTGAGGATTCACCCCTCCACTTT	CASSLILSEDSPLHF
TRBV27	TRBJ2-2	NA	NA	TGTGCCAGCAGTTTATTAGCGGTAGACACCGGGGAGCTGTTTTTT	CASSLLAVDTGELFF
TRBV30	TRBJ1-4	TRBD1	NA	TGTGCCTGGAGTGGGGACCGGGACAGTATTTATGAAAAACTGTTTTTT	CAWSGDRDSIYEKLFF
TRBV19	TRBJ1-2	NA	NA	TGTGCCAGTAGTATAGGCCAGGGTAATGGCTACACCTTC	CASSIGQGNGYTF
TRBV5-1	TRBJ1-2	TRBD1	NA	TGCGCCAGCAGCGAACGGGACAGCGGCTACACCTTC	CASSERDSGYTF
TRBV29-1	TRBJ2-3	NA	NA	TGCAGCGTTGAAGATCCAGGGTCCCGGAGGGCCGCCGCAGATACGCAGTATTTT	CSVEDPGSRRAAADTQYF
TRBV5-6	TRBJ2-7	TRBD2	NA	TGTGCCAGCAGCTTTGTGGGGAGGGGCACCGCAGACTACGAGCAGTACTTC	CASSFVGRGTADYEQYF
TRBV5-4	TRBJ1-1	NA	NA	TGTGCCAGCAGCTTGGCTTCGGGGACTGGGACTGAAGCTTTCTTT	CASSLASGTGTEAFF
TRBV3-1/TRBV3-2	TRBJ2-5	NA	few	TGTGCCAGCAGCCAGGTGCGGAACAACCAAGAGACCCAGTACTTC	CASSQVRNNQETQYF
TRBV7-8	TRBJ1-1	NA	NA	TGTGCCAGCAGCCCCCGGGTGCTTACTGAAGCTTTCTTT	CASSPRVLTEAFF
TRBV9	TRBJ1-1	NA	NA	TGTGCCAGCAGCAACCCCGGGGGAATGAACACTGAAGCTTTCTTT	CASSNPGGMNTEAFF
TRBV6-1	TRBJ1-5	NA	NA	TGTGCCAGCAGCCGGGGGTCCCATAGCAATCAGCCCCAGCATTTT	CASSRGSHSNQPQHF
TRBV7-2	TRBJ2-2	TRBD2	NA	TGTGCCAGCAGCTTAGAACTAGCGGGGGCCCGAACCGGGGAGCTGTTTTTT	CASSLELAGARTGELFF
TRBV5-1	TRBJ2-4	TRBD1	NA	TGCGCCAGCAGCTTCCCAGGGGGCCCTAAAGCGAAGTACTTC	CASSFPGGPKAKYF
TRBV6-5	TRBJ1-3	TRBD1	once	TGTGCCAGCAGTTACCGGACAGGGGGCGAAGGCCACACCATATATTTT	CASSYRTGGEGHTIYF
TRBV6-5	TRBJ2-1	TRBD1	once	TGTGCCAGCAGTTACGGCGGACAGGGGGCGAGGAATGAGCAGTTCTTC	CASSYGGQGARNEQFF
TRBV5-1	TRBJ2-3	TRBD2	NA	TGCGCCAGCAGCTTCTCCGGGGGGACAGATACGCAGTATTTT	CASSFSGGTDTQYF
TRBV10-3	TRBJ1-1	TRBD1	NA	TGTGCCACAACACAGGGGACTCCCCCCGCTGAAGCTTTCTTT	CATTQGTPPAEAFF
TRBV30	TRBJ2-3	TRBD1	NA	TGTGCCTGGAGTGGTGGGACAGGCACAGATACGCAGTATTTT	CAWSGGTGTDTQYF
TRBV25-1	TRBJ1-4	TRBD1	NA	TGTGCCAGCAGTCCCTGGACAGGGGGCGACGAAAAACTGTTTTTT	CASSPWTGGDEKLFF
TRBV19	TRBJ2-2	TRBD2	NA	TGTGCCAGTAGTCTTGAGCGGGGGGGCCGATCCACCGGGGAGCTGTTTTTT	CASSLERGGRSTGELFF
TRBV24-1	TRBJ2-5	TRBD1	NA	TGTGCCACCAGTTCGCGACAGGGTCAGACCCAGTACTTC	CATSSRQGQTQYF
TRBV4-3	TRBJ2-7	NA	few	TGCGCCAGCAGCCAAGGTAGGAGGAGTGGCTACGAGCAGTACTTC	CASSQGRRSGYEQYF
TRBV29-1	TRBJ2-7	NA	NA	TGCAGCGTTGCCAGGGGATTCAGTCTATCCCAGTACTTC	CSVARGFSLSQYF
TRBV18	TRBJ1-3	NA	NA	TGTGCCAGCTCACCGGACAGAGGAAACACCATATATTTT	CASSPDRGNTIYF
TRBV6-5	TRBJ2-7	TRBD1	NA	TGTGCCAGCAGTTACTCGGGGACAGGGGAGCGCGAGCAGTACTTC	CASSYSGTGEREQYF
TRBV2	TRBJ2-3	TRBD1	once	TGTGCCAGCAGGGGGACAGGGGCAGATACGCAGTATTTT	CASRGTGADTQYF
TRBV7-2	TRBJ1-1	NA	hyperexpanded	TGTGCCAGCAGCTCGCGACTTGCCCTAGAAGCTTTCTTT	CASSSRLALEAFF
TRBV28	TRBJ2-7	TRBD1	NA	TGTGCCAGCAGTCCGTCCGGGACAGGGAGCGACGAGCAGTACTTC	CASSPSGTGSDEQYF
TRBV11-2	TRBJ1-6	NA	NA	TGTGCCAGCAGCCTAGACGGACTAAATTCACCCCTCCACTTT	CASSLDGLNSPLHF
TRBV11-2	TRBJ2-3	NA	NA	TGTGCCAGCAGCTTAGCGGGCACAGATACGCAGTATTTT	CASSLAGTDTQYF
TRBV6-5	TRBJ2-1	TRBD2	NA	TGTGCCAGCAGTTACTCTGTCGGGGGGGCCCTTATTGAGCAGTTCTTC	CASSYSVGGALIEQFF
TRBV18	TRBJ1-1	NA	NA	TGTGCCAGCTTGGGGGCGATGGCTGAAGCTTTCTTT	CASLGAMAEAFF
TRBV3-1/TRBV3-2	TRBJ1-1	NA	NA	TGTGCCAGCAGCCCAGGATCCAGCACTGAAGCTTTCTTT	CASSPGSSTEAFF
TRBV5-1	TRBJ1-1	NA	NA	TGCGCCAGCAGCAATATAGCTGCGAACACTGAAGCTTTCTTT	CASSNIAANTEAFF
TRBV4-2	TRBJ2-3	NA	NA	TGTGCCAGCAGCCAAGATGGTTGGCAGGGCGCAGATACGCAGTATTTT	CASSQDGWQGADTQYF
TRBV2	TRBJ2-5	TRBD1	NA	TGTGCCAGCATCCGGGACAGGAACCAAGAGACCCAGTACTTC	CASIRDRNQETQYF
TRBV12-3/TRBV12-4	TRBJ1-2	NA	NA	TGTGCCAGCAGTCTCCAGGACTATGGCTACACCTTC	CASSLQDYGYTF
TRBV4-1	TRBJ2-5	TRBD1	NA	TGCGCCAGCAGCCAATCCCCGAGCACAGGGGCAAAAGAGACCCAGTACTTC	CASSQSPSTGAKETQYF
TRBV14	TRBJ1-4	NA	few	TGTGCCAGCAGCCTGGTCGGGACTACCTTCACTAATGAAAAACTGTTTTTT	CASSLVGTTFTNEKLFF
TRBV6-5	TRBJ1-2	TRBD1	NA	TGTGCCAGCAGATCCACTGACAGGGCCTATGGCTACACCTTC	CASRSTDRAYGYTF
TRBV5-6	TRBJ2-1	NA	NA	TGTGCCAGCAGCCCTACAGGGATCCCTGAGCAGTTCTTC	CASSPTGIPEQFF
TRBV6-5	TRBJ2-1	NA	NA	TGTGCCAGCACCCCGGGACACAACTACAATGAGCAGTTCTTC	CASTPGHNYNEQFF
TRBV5-6	TRBJ1-3	TRBD1	NA	TGTGCCAGCAGCTCGGTTGGACAGGGAGGAAACACCATATATTTT	CASSSVGQGGNTIYF
TRBV24-1	TRBJ2-1	TRBD1	NA	TGTGCCACCAGTGATCAAACAGGGGGTACCTACAATGAGCAGTTCTTC	CATSDQTGGTYNEQFF
TRBV6-5	TRBJ2-7	NA	few	TGTGCCAGCAGTTACCGAGGGTACGGCTACGAGCAGTACTTC	CASSYRGYGYEQYF